This entry is about one T cell receptor (beta chain). The sample is drawn from a study of T cell changes during pregnancy in multiple sclerosis. Generated by immunoSEQ multiplex PCR, the TCRdb table keeps only in-frame clones and is missing some. Of 80,000 or so clones in the sample, roughly 94% were seen once. CDR1 and CDR2 from the germline V gene are MNHEY and SVGAGI. This CDR3 region has 13 residues. Deletions cut 5 bases from V and 4 bases from J, with 12 bases between. The rearrangement uses TRBV6-5 and TRBJ2-7; no clear D. Sample: peripheral blood, taken before pregnancy. This clonotype was sampled from a female donor with multiple sclerosis, enrolled in a pregnancy study. The CDR3 DNA is TGTGCCAGCAGTAAAAGACAAGAGTACGAGCAGTACTTC. Protein: CASSKRQEYEQYF.